Listed here is a single TCR beta chain. The antigen remains undetermined. CDR1 is KGHSH, CDR2 LQKENI, per germline. Trimming removed 0 bases at V and 6 bases at J, with 6 bases between. The CDR3 length is 13 residues. The data were produced by immunoSEQ multiplex PCR, yet TCRdb's version contains in-frame clones alone and is incomplete. The sample shows a few million clones, around nine tenths of them seen only once. This record belongs to a study of shared clonotypes between healthy human individuals. Study-level findings and limits: Naive subsets generally exceeded memory subsets in estimated richness.

The chain joins TRBV18 to TRBJ1-5; D is unresolved. This receptor was identified in a man aged 18 to 35 in good health. Sequencing was carried out using naive CD4+ T cells sorted from blood. Subset denoted: CD45RA+ positively selected. Here the CDR3 reads CASSPPFGQPQHF. The CDR3 DNA follows: TGTGCCAGCTCACCACCGTTCGGTCAGCCCCAGCATTTT.